These 27 T cell receptor beta chains originate from one sample sequenced in a study of shared clonotypes between healthy human individuals. Method: immunoSEQ multiplex PCR; TCRdb's copy keeps in-frame clones and lacks some. The sample shows around 990,000 clones, roughly 80% of them seen only once. Specimen: memory CD4+ T cells from PBMCs. The subset was: CD45RA-negative fraction. The source is a man between 18 and 35 years old in good health. Some clones in this sample may be carry-over from other donors' samples.

The J gene is TRBJ2-7, the V gene TRBV27, with 10 nucleotides matching TRBD2. With 2 bases clipped from V and 1 base from J, the junction kept 8 bases outside the gene matches. Germline CDR1 MNHEY, CDR2 SMNVEV (reference sequence). The length of the CDR3 is 17 residues. CDR3 loop: CASSLPRGTSASYEQYF. CDR3 nucleotides: TGTGCCAGCAGTTTACCGAGGGGGACTAGCGCATCCTACGAGCAGTACTTC.

This clone occurred once. The chain joins TRBV4-1 to TRBJ2-5, with TRBD2 identical over 7 bases. J lost 6 bases, V lost 0 bases, and 4 bases had no gene match. This CDR3 region has 14 residues. Germline V CDR1 and CDR2: MGHRA, YSYEKL. The DNA for the CDR3 is TGCGCCAGCAGCCAAGACGGCGGGAGTCAGACCCAGTACTTC. Its translation: CASSQDGGSQTQYF.

This clone was recorded a few times. The chain links TRBV27 to TRBJ1-1; D might be TRBD1 (5 bases). CDR3 length equals 13 residues. V was cut by 3 bases and J by 6 bases, with 11 bases left in between. Looked up from germline, CDR1 is MNHEY and CDR2 is SMNVEV (reference sequence). The chain's CDR3 is CASSFRAGAEAFF. CDR3 DNA: TGTGCCAGCAGTTTTCGAGCGGGGGCTGAAGCTTTCTTT.

The rearrangement links TRBV5-1 to TRBJ2-1; 9 nucleotides align to TRBD1. V lost 4 bases, J lost 8 bases, and 4 bases stayed unmatched. Germline assignment: CDR1 SGHRS and CDR2 YFSETQ. CDR3 size: 13 residues. The CDR3 nucleotides are TGCGCCAGCAGCACGGGACAGGGCCATGAGCAGTTCTTC. Its protein is CASSTGQGHEQFF.

This clone was seen once. V and J are TRBV28 and TRBJ1-4, with 9 nucleotides matching TRBD1. Trimming cost V 8 bases and J 7 bases; bases outside gene matches: 8. CDR3 size: 14 residues. Per germline, CDR1 MDHEN and CDR2 SYDVKM. CDR3 DNA sequence: TGTGCCAGCCTTCCGGGACAGGGTGGTGAAAAACTGTTTTTT. Its translation is CASLPGQGGEKLFF. Complete variable domain (other parts from reference TRBV28 and TRBJ1-4): DVKVTQSSRYLVKRTGEKVFLECVQDMDHENMFWYRQDPGLGLRLIYFSYDVKMKEKGDIPEGYSVSREKKERFSLILESASTNQTSMYLCASLPGQGGEKLFFGSGTQLSVL.

CDR3: CASSPPGNVGAGELFF. CDR3 nucleotides: TGTGCCAGCTCACCCCCAGGAAACGTCGGGGCCGGGGAGCTGTTTTTT. This chain uses TRBV18 with TRBJ2-2; D might be TRBD2 (5 bases). The CDR3 totals 16 residues. Trimming stripped 3 bases from V and 6 bases from J, with 17 bases between. In germline, CDR1 is KGHSH, CDR2 LQKENI. The full variable domain, in which reference TRBV18 and TRBJ2-2 provide the parts outside the CDR3, is NAGVMQNPRHLVRRRGQEARLRCSPMKGHSHVYWYRQLPEEGLKFMVYLQKENIIDESGMPKERFSAEFPKEGPSILRIQQVVRGDSAAYFCASSPPGNVGAGELFFGEGSRLTVL.

This clone has a count of ten or more. The chain carries TRBV27 and TRBJ1-2, with D possibly matching TRBD1 (5 bases). The CDR3 is made up of 14 amino acids. Trimming stripped 3 bases from V and 1 base from J, with 9 bases between. Germline V gene lookup returns CDR1 MNHEY and CDR2 SMNVEV (reference sequence). The CDR3 reads CASSFAGHNYGYTF. CDR3 sequence (DNA): TGTGCCAGCAGTTTCGCGGGGCATAACTATGGCTACACCTTC.

This clone was seen a few times. The chain links TRBV9 to TRBJ2-7; possibly TRBD2 for D (6 bases). The CDR3 contains 18 residues. Germline V gene sequence: CDR1 SGDLS, CDR2 YYNGEE. V was trimmed by 3 bases and J by 0 bases, leaving 22 bases between them. The CDR3 DNA sequence: TGTGCCAGCAGCGCCCTTCCGGGACTCAAAAGGGGCTCCTACGAGCAGTACTTC. Translated: CASSALPGLKRGSYEQYF.

The chain recombines TRBV18 with TRBJ1-2, with a weak D call TRBD1 (5 bases). CDR3 length: 15 amino acids. V was cut by 0 bases and J by 8 bases, with 16 bases left in between. Germline CDR1 reads KGHSH; CDR2 reads LQKENI. CDR3 protein: CASSPPGEQRGGYTF. CDR3 nucleotide sequence: TGTGCCAGCTCACCACCGGGGGAACAGCGTGGCGGCTACACCTTC.

The genes are TRBV4-3 and TRBJ2-7; a weak D match, TRBD1 (5 bases). Germline V lookup: CDR1 LGHNA, CDR2 YSLEER. V dropped 1 base and J dropped 1 base, with 8 bases sitting between them. CDR3 length equals 14 residues. The CDR3 reads CASSQVRTSYEQYF. Written as DNA, the CDR3 is TGCGCCAGCAGCCAAGTTAGGACATCCTACGAGCAGTACTTC.

This clone was observed a single time. This same CDR3 is encoded by further DNA sequences in the sample. V gene TRBV5-4 combines with J gene TRBJ2-5; weak D call: TRBD1 (6 bases). The V gene's germline CDR1 is SGHNT and CDR2 YYREEE (reference sequence). This CDR3 spans 15 amino acids. Trimming removed 0 bases from V and 4 bases from J, with 13 bases in between. This CDR3 reads CASSLAGGRGETQYF. As DNA, the CDR3 is TGTGCCAGCAGCTTGGCTGGCGGCAGGGGAGAGACCCAGTACTTC.

The chain joins TRBV5-1 to TRBJ1-4; D not certain. Germline V gene sequence: CDR1 SGHRS, CDR2 YFSETQ. Trimming left V 2 bases short and J 8 bases short, with 10 bases between. The CDR3 has 13 residues. Written as DNA, the CDR3 is TGCGCCAGCAGCTTAGACTTGGACGAAAAACTGTTTTTT. Translated: CASSLDLDEKLFF.

The rearrangement joins TRBV2 to TRBJ1-2; D remains unclear. V was shortened by 6 bases and J by 4 bases, with 9 bases between the two germline ends. The V gene's germline CDR1 is SNHLY and CDR2 FYNNEI. The CDR3 extends over 12 amino acids. The CDR3 sequence: CASRVSLYGYTF. In DNA, the CDR3 is TGTGCCAGCAGGGTTTCACTCTATGGCTACACCTTC.

The CDR3 loop is CATSRDQREAGEQFF. The CDR3 DNA sequence: TGTGCCACCAGCAGAGACCAGCGGGAGGCTGGTGAGCAGTTCTTC. The chain links TRBV15 to TRBJ2-1, with 9 bases that match TRBD2. The junction had 6 bases not matched to a gene; V was cut back by 0 bases and J by 9 bases. This CDR3 contains 15 residues. CDR1 is LNHNV, CDR2 YYDKDF, per germline (reference sequence).

V gene TRBV5-1 combines with J gene TRBJ1-1, with D unclear. The V gene's germline CDR1 is SGHRS and CDR2 YFSETQ. The CDR3 is made up of 14 amino acids. The ends were cut back, 3 bases at V and 1 base at J, with 10 bases in the middle. The CDR3 sequence is CASSYQDPNTEAFF. As DNA, the CDR3 is TGCGCCAGCAGCTACCAGGACCCGAACACTGAAGCTTTCTTT.

A few counts support this clone. CDR3 DNA: TGTGCCAGCAGCGAGCGAATTAGCTCCTACAATGAGCAGTTCTTC. It encodes CASSERISSYNEQFF. This sequence joins TRBV9 and TRBJ2-1; D gene unclear. V lost 3 bases and J 0 bases, leaving 10 bases between the germline ends. Germline V CDR1 and CDR2: SGDLS, YYNGEE. The CDR3 consists of 15 residues. The whole variable domain, filled in from reference TRBV9 and TRBJ2-1, reads DSGVTQTPKHLITATGQRVTLRCSPRSGDLSVYWYQQSLDQGLQFLIQYYNGEERAKGNILERFSAQQFPDLHSELNLSSLELGDSALYFCASSERISSYNEQFFGPGTRLTVL.

Here the CDR3 DNA reads TGTGCCAGCAGCCCTAGTACAGATACCGGGGAGCTGTTTTTT. This codes for CASSPSTDTGELFF. The chain has TRBV9 and TRBJ2-2; D unresolved. The CDR3 length is 14 residues. Germline-derived CDR1 and CDR2 are SGDLS and YYNGEE. Between the trimmed V and J ends, which lost 4 bases and 5 bases, there was a span of 12 bases.

This chain links TRBV29-1 with TRBJ2-3; 9 nucleotides agree with TRBD2. V lost 5 bases, J lost 4 bases, and 7 bases stayed unmatched. Germline values: CDR1 SQVTM, CDR2 ANQGSEA. There are 14 residues in the CDR3. This CDR3 is CSVTTSGWADTQYF. The CDR3 DNA is TGCAGCGTTACTACTAGCGGGTGGGCAGATACGCAGTATTTT.

The V call is TRBV19, the J call TRBJ2-2; the match to TRBD2 covers 7 bases. The CDR3 is 16 amino acids. Germline lookup yields CDR1 LNHDA and CDR2 SQIVND (reference sequence). Losses at the gene ends were 0 bases for V and 1 base for J; bases not matched to a gene: 2. The CDR3 sequence is CASSIDLAVNTGELFF. CDR3 coding DNA: TGTGCCAGTAGTATAGATCTAGCGGTGAACACCGGGGAGCTGTTTTTT.

The chain joins TRBV2 to TRBJ2-7; no clear D. V lost 8 bases and J lost 5, with 13 bases in between. CDR1 is SNHLY and CDR2 is FYNNEI in the germline V gene. The CDR3 has 12 residues. CDR3 DNA: TGTGCCAGCGTCCGAAATGGGGACGAGCAGTACTTC. Residues: CASVRNGDEQYF.

The genes are TRBV10-3 and TRBJ1-1, with a possible D match to TRBD1 (6 bases). The CDR3 runs 13 residues. V lost 6 bases, J lost 8 bases, and 16 bases lay in between. Germline V lookup: CDR1 ENHRY, CDR2 SYGVKD. CDR3 in DNA: TGTGCCATCAGCCGCCAGGGGTCCCAGGAAGCTTTCTTT. Translation: CAISRQGSQEAFF.

This clone was seen only once. This CDR3 is CASSDKASRQGRTEAFF. The CDR3 nucleotides are TGTGCCAGCAGTGATAAGGCGTCGAGGCAGGGGCGGACTGAAGCTTTCTTT. The rearrangement uses TRBV6-1 and TRBJ1-1; the D gene is possibly TRBD1 (6 bases). Between the trimmed V and J ends, which lost 3 bases and 5 bases, there was a span of 22 bases. This CDR3 is 17 amino acids long. CDR1 and CDR2 from the germline V gene are MNHNS and SASEGT.

On this clone itself: A much larger clone is a single base away; this may be a read error. Other DNA sequences from this sample encode an identical CDR3 as well. The chain has TRBV4-2 and TRBJ2-2, with D perhaps TRBD1 (5 bases). In germline, CDR1 is LGHNA, CDR2 YNFKEQ. The CDR3 totals 15 residues. Between the trimmed V and J ends, which lost 5 bases and 1 base, there was a span of 11 bases. CDR3 nucleotide sequence: TGTGCCAGCAGCGCATCAGGGCAGAACACCGGGGAGCTGTTTTTT. It translates to CASSASGQNTGELFF.

As concerns this clone: A much larger clone differs by one base, so this may be a read error. The DNA for the CDR3 is TGTGCCTGGAGTACCGGGACAGCCTATGACTACACCTTC. Its translation: CAWSTGTAYDYTF. The V and J genes are TRBV30 and TRBJ1-2, with TRBD1 identical over 7 bases. Germline CDR1 reads GTSNPN; CDR2 reads SVGIG (reference sequence). The CDR3 is made up of 13 amino acids.

The CDR3 DNA follows: TGTGCCAGCAGAGCGGGACAGGACTATGGCTACACCTTC. It yields the protein CASRAGQDYGYTF. The chain couples TRBV6-4 to TRBJ1-2; TRBD1 matches at 8 bases. Trimming at V came to 6 bases and at J to 3 bases, leaving 3 bases not matched to a gene. Germline CDR1 MRHNA, CDR2 SNTAGT. CDR3 length: 13 amino acids.

The chain employs TRBV28 and TRBJ1-2; 8 bases agree with TRBD1. The germline gives CDR1 MDHEN, CDR2 SYDVKM. CDR3 length: 16 amino acids. Losses at the gene ends were 3 bases for V and 2 bases for J; bases not matched to a gene: 8. CDR3 sequence reads: CASSLGGQDSNYGYTF. CDR3 DNA sequence: TGTGCCAGCAGTTTGGGGGGACAGGACTCGAACTATGGCTACACCTTC.

The chain employs TRBV6-5 and TRBJ2-2; 7 positions agree with TRBD2. Unmatched junction bases numbered 11, after V lost 5 bases and J lost 8 bases. CDR1 is MNHEY, CDR2 SVGAGI, per germline. The CDR3 loop spans 15 amino acids. CDR3 sequence reads: CASSVGTTRRGELFF. The CDR3, as DNA: TGTGCCAGCAGTGTCGGGACTACTAGGCGTGGGGAGCTGTTTTTT.